This TCR beta chain was found in a study of T-cell reconstitution after alpha-beta-depleted transplantation in children. This clonotype was counted only a few times. V lost 0 bases and J lost 3, with 11 bases in between. This CDR3 has 14 amino acids. CDR1 and CDR2 (germline): GTSNPN, SVGIG (reference sequence). Preparation of the TCRbeta library involved a method that used unique molecular identifiers. In TCRdb, the PCR reads were re-called with MiXCR into one record per CDR3 protein. Of about 250,000 distinct CDR3 sequences detected, under 30% appear once; the ten largest clones hold about 5%. The origin of this receptor is a female patient younger than 10 who had a stem cell transplant for congenital amegakaryocytic thrombocytopenia, so the T cells may come from the graft donor. The sample consisted of PBMCs, mostly from graft donor cells, taken 360 days after TCRalphabeta/CD19-depleted stem cell transplant. The chain is built from TRBV30 and TRBJ1-1; D ambiguous. The CDR3 is CAWSVAGSYTEAFF. CDR3 coding DNA: TGTGCCTGGAGTGTAGCAGGCAGTTACACTGAAGCTTTCTTT. The variable domain in full, completed from reference TRBV30 and TRBJ1-1, reads SQTIHQWPATLVQPVGSPLSLECTVEGTSNPNLYWYRQAAGRGLQLLFYSVGIGQISSEVPQNLSASRPQDRQFILSSKKLLLSDSGFYLCAWSVAGSYTEAFFGQGTRLTVV.